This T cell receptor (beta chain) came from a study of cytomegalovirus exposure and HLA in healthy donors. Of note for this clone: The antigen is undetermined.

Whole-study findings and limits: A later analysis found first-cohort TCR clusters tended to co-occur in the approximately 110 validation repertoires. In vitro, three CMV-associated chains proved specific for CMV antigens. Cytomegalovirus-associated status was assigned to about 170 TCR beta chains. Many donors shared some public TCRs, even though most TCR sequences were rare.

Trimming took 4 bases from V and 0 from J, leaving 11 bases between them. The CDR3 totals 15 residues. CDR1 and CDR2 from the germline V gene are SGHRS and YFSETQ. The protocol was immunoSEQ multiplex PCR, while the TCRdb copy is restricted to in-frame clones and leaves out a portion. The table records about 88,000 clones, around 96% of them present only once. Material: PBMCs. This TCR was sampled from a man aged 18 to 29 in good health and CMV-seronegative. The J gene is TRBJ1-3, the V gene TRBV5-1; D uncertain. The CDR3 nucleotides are TGCGCCAGCAGCCGGGGAGTGAGCTCTGGAAACACCATATATTTT. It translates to CASSRGVSSGNTIYF.